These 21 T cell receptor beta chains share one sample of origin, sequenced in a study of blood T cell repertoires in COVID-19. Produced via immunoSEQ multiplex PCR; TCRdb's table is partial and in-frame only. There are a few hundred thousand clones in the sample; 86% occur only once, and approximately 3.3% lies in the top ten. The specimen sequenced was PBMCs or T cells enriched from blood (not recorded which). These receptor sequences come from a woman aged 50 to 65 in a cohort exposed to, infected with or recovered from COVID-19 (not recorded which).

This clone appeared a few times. CDR3 nucleotides: TGTGCCAGCCGCAGGGTTTACGAGCAGTACTTC. Residues: CASRRVYEQYF. The V gene is TRBV11-2, the J gene TRBJ2-7; possibly TRBD1 for D (5 bases). Germline V gene lookup returns CDR1 SGHAT and CDR2 FQNNGV. The length of the CDR3 is 11 residues. Trimming removed 8 bases from V and 4 bases from J, with 9 bases in between.

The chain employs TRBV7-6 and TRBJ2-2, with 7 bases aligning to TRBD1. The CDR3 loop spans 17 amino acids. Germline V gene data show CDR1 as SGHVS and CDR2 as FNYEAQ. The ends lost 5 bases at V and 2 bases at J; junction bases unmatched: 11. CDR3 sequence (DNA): TGTGCCAGCAGCCCCCATTGGGCAGGGGGAAACACCGGGGAGCTGTTTTTT. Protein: CASSPHWAGGNTGELFF. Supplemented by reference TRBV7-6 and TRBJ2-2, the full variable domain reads GAGVSQSPRYKVTKRGQDVALRCDPISGHVSLYWYRQALGQGPEFLTYFNYEAQQDKSGLPNDRFSAERPEGSISTLTIQRTEQRDSAMYRCASSPHWAGGNTGELFFGEGSRLTVL.

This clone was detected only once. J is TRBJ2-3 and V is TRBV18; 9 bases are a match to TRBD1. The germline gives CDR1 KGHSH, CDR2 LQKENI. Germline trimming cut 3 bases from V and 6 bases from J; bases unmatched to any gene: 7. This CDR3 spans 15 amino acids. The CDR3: CASSPPGQGGDTQYF. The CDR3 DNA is TGTGCCAGCTCACCTCCGGGACAGGGCGGGGATACGCAGTATTTT. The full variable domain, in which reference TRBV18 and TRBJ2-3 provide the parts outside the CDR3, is NAGVMQNPRHLVRRRGQEARLRCSPMKGHSHVYWYRQLPEEGLKFMVYLQKENIIDESGMPKERFSAEFPKEGPSILRIQQVVRGDSAAYFCASSPPGQGGDTQYFGPGTRLTVL.

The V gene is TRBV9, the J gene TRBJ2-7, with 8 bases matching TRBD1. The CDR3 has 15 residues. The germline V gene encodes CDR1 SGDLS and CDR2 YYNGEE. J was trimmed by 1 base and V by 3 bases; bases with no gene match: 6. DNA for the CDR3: TGTGCCAGCAGCGCTGCCGGGACAGGTTCCTACGAGCAGTACTTC. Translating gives CASSAAGTGSYEQYF.

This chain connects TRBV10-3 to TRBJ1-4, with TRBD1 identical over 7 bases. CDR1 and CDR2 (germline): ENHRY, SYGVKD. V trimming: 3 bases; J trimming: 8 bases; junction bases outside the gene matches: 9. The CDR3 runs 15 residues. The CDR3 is CAISDTGTVPEKLFF. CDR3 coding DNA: TGTGCCATCAGTGACACCGGGACAGTGCCCGAAAAACTGTTTTTT.

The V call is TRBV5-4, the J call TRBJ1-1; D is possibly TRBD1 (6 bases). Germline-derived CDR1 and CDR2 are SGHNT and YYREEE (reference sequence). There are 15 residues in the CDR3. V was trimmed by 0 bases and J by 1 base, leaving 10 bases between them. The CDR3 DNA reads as TGTGCCAGCAGCTTGGCCGGGGGGCAGAACACTGAAGCTTTCTTT. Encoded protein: CASSLAGGQNTEAFF.

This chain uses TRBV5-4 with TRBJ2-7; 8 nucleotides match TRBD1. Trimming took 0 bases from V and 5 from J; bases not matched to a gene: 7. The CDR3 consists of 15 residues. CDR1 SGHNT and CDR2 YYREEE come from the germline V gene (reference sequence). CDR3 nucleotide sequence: TGTGCCAGCAGCTTGGCACAGACAGGGGCACACGAGCAGTACTTC. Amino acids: CASSLAQTGAHEQYF.

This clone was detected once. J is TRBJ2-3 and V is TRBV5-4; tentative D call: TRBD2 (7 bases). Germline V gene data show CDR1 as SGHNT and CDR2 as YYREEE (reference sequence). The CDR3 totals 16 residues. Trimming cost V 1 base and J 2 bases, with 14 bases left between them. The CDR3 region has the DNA TGTGCCAGCAGCTTGCATAAGGGGGGGATCACAGATACGCAGTATTTT. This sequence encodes CASSLHKGGITDTQYF.

The CDR3 DNA reads TGTGCCAGCAGCCTGGGACAGTCGTATGGCTACACCTTC. Amino acid sequence: CASSLGQSYGYTF. The chain employs TRBV6-5 and TRBJ1-2; 7 bases line up with TRBD1. Trimming at V came to 6 bases and at J to 5 bases, leaving 6 bases not matched to a gene. CDR3 length: 13 residues. The germline V gene has CDR1 MNHEY and CDR2 SVGAGI.

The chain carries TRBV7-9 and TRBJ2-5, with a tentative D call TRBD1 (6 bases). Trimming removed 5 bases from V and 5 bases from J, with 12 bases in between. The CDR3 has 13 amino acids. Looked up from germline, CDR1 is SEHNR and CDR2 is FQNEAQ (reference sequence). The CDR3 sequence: CASSARGQETQYF. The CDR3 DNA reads TGTGCCAGCAGCGCCAGGGGCCAGGAGACCCAGTACTTC.

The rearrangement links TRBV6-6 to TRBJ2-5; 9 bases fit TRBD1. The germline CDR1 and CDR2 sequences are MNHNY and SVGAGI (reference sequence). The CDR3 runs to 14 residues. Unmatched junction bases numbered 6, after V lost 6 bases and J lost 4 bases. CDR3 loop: CASRVQGARETQYF. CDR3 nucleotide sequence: TGTGCCAGCAGGGTACAGGGGGCACGAGAGACCCAGTACTTC.

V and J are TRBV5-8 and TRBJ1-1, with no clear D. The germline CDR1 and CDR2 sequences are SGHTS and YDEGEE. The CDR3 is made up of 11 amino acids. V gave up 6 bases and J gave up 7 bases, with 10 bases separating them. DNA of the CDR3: TGTGCCAGCACCTATTTAGATGAAGCTTTCTTT. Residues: CASTYLDEAFF.

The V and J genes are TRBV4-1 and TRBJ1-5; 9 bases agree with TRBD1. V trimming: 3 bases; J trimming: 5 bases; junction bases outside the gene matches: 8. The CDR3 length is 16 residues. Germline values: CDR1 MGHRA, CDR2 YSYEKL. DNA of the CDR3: TGCGCCAGCAGCCAGGACCGGGACAGGGAACATCAGCCCCAGCATTTT. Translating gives CASSQDRDREHQPQHF.

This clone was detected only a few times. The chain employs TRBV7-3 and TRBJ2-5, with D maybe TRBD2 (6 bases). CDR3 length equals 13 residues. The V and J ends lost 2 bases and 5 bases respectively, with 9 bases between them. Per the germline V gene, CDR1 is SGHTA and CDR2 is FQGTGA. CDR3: CASSLGGYETQYF. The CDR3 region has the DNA TGTGCCAGCAGCTTAGGAGGGTATGAGACCCAGTACTTC.

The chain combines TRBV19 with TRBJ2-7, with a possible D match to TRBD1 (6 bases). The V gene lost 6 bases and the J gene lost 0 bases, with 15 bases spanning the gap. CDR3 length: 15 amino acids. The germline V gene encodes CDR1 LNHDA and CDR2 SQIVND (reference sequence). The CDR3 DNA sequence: TGTGCCAGTAGGGACAGCCTTAGGAGCTCCTACGAGCAGTACTTC. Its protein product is CASRDSLRSSYEQYF.

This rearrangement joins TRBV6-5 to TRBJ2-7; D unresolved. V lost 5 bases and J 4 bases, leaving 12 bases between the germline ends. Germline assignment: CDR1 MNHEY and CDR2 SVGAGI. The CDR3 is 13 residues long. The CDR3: CASSLNIGYEQYF. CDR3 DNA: TGTGCCAGCAGTCTGAATATCGGGTACGAGCAGTACTTC.

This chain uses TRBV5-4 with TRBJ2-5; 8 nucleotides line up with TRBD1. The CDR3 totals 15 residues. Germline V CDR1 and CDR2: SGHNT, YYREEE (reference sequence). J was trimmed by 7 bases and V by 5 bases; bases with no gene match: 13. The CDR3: CASRVDQGAAGTQYF. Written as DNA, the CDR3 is TGTGCCAGCAGGGTTGACCAGGGGGCGGCAGGGACCCAGTACTTC. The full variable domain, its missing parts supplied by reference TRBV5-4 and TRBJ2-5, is ETGVTQSPTHLIKTRGQQVTLRCSSQSGHNTVSWYQQALGQGPQFIFQYYREEENGRGNFPPRFSGLQFPNYSSELNVNALELDDSALYLCASRVDQGAAGTQYFGPGTRLLVL.

CDR3: CASSLGHRGTEAFF. In DNA, the CDR3 is TGTGCCAGCAGCTTGGGGCATCGAGGAACTGAAGCTTTCTTT. This chain uses TRBV5-8 with TRBJ1-1, with no clear D. There are 14 residues in the CDR3. V was cut by 0 bases and J by 5 bases, with 11 bases left in between. CDR1 and CDR2 (germline): SGHTS, YDEGEE.

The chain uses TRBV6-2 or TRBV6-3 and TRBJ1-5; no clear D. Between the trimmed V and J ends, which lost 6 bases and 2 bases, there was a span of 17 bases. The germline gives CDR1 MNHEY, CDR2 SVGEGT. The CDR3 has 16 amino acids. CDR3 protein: CASSYALRAGNQPQHF. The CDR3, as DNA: TGTGCCAGCAGCTATGCCCTTCGTGCGGGCAATCAGCCCCAGCATTTT.

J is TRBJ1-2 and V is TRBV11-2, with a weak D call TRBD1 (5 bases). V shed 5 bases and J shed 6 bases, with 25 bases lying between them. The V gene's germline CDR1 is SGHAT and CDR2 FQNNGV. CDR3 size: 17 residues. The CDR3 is CASSLRGSLIKDNGYTF. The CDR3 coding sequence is TGTGCCAGCAGCCTTAGGGGAAGCCTAATTAAAGATAATGGCTACACCTTC.

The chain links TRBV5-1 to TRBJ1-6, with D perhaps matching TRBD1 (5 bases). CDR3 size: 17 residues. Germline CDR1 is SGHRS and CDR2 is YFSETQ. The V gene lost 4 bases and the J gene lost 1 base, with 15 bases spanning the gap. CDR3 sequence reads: CASSIRDPASYNSPLHF. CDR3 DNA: TGCGCCAGCAGCATCAGGGATCCGGCATCCTATAATTCACCCCTCCACTTT.